There are a few counts of the clone carrying this T cell receptor beta chain. The TCR library protocol was used to attach unique molecular identifiers. These identifiers were attached to individual cDNA molecules. TCRdb analysed the 5' RACE reads with MiXCR anew, one entry per CDR3 protein. Of about 64,000 distinct CDR3 sequences listed, less than 5.5% are singletons. Germline CDR1 is SGHRS and CDR2 is YFSETQ. The germline V and J ends were trimmed by 1 base and 6 bases, with 12 bases remaining between them. The CDR3 totals 14 residues. This entry comes from a study of early T cells in non-severe SARS-CoV-2 infection. Study as a whole: Investigators sequenced bulk RNA drawn from unsorted whole blood, and chains remained unpaired.

The chain has TRBV5-1 and TRBJ2-3; tentatively, D is TRBD2 (6 bases). Sequencing was done on a sample of whole blood. The clonotype originates from an adult who was a healthcare worker with PCR-confirmed SARS-CoV-2 infection or an uninfected control (not recorded which). The CDR3 bases are TGCGCCAGCAGCTTGACGGCTAGCGTGGATACGCAGTATTTT. As protein: CASSLTASVDTQYF.